Listed here is a single T cell receptor beta chain. What it recognizes is unknown. These data are taken from a study of sequential checkpoint blockade in melanoma. Study-wide background: Under 25 patients had matched tumor biopsies before treatment and at week 13 after nivolumab or ipilimumab alone.

Clones were sequenced by immunoSEQ multiplex PCR, and TCRdb holds only the in-frame ones, with some missing. Of fewer than 3,000 clones in the sample, about a quarter are singletons; the top ten hold over 9%. Overall study results and limits: Clinical benefit was about 30 times likelier when tumor T-cell fraction and clonality increased. Pretreatment TIL clonality tracked with response in the nivolumab-first arm.

Regarding treatment: randomized to nivolumab then ipilimumab (arm A) or the reverse (arm B). The CDR3 consists of 15 residues. Germline CDR1 is SGHVS and CDR2 is FNYEAQ. With V trimmed by 5 bases and J by 1 base, 4 bases remained unmatched. The starting material was tumor tissue (inferred from file names), obtained from a patient given nivolumab and ipilimumab in sequence. This chain uses TRBV7-6 with TRBJ2-7; TRBD2 matches 11 bases. This TCR was sampled from a human donor with melanoma. CDR3: CASSMTSGASYEQYF. CDR3 nucleotides: TGTGCCAGCAGCATGACTAGCGGGGCTTCCTACGAGCAGTACTTC.